The 22 T cell receptor beta chains presented below share a single source sample, sequenced in a study of blood T cells in healthy people across ages. A J-beta primer mix and a sample-barcoded 5' primer were used in a second PCR of about 7 to 12 cycles. TCRdb itself ran the 5' RACE reads through MiXCR, one entry per CDR3 protein. The repertoire holds about 800,000 distinct CDR3 sequences, 20% to 25% seen once, with approximately 3.7% in the top ten. This sample was shared with a second study, whose subject was T cells of mothers and their children.

Sequencing input: blood. These TCRs come from a boy under 18 in good health.

The chain carries TRBV29-1 and TRBJ1-5; D might be TRBD1 (5 bases). CDR1 is SQVTM and CDR2 is ANQGSEA in the germline V gene. This CDR3 has 13 residues. V lost 4 bases, J lost 0 bases, and 7 bases lay in between. The CDR3 loop is CSVATGSNQPQHF. The CDR3 DNA is TGCAGCGTTGCAACAGGTAGCAATCAGCCCCAGCATTTT.

This clonotype was picked up a small number of times. The V and J genes are TRBV12-3 or TRBV12-4 and TRBJ2-6, with D possibly TRBD1 on 5 matching bases. The CDR3 is 15 residues long. Trimming cost V 3 bases and J 2 bases, with 8 bases left between them. CDR3 nucleotides: TGTGCCAGCAGTTTCCCCAGGGCTGGGGCCAACGTCCTGACTTTC. As protein: CASSFPRAGANVLTF.

A few counts support this clonotype. The chain employs TRBV2 and TRBJ1-1; D may be TRBD1 (6 bases). This CDR3 spans 12 amino acids. Deletions cut 8 bases from V and 5 bases from J, with 12 bases between. Germline values: CDR1 SNHLY, CDR2 FYNNEI. The CDR3 is CASLAGVTEAFF. The CDR3 DNA is TGTGCCAGCCTAGCAGGGGTTACTGAAGCTTTCTTT.

The chain employs TRBV7-6 and TRBJ2-7; no reliable D call. Trimming took 3 bases from V and 4 from J, leaving 10 bases between them. CDR1 and CDR2 (germline): SGHVS, FNYEAQ. CDR3 length: 13 amino acids. The CDR3 reads CASSFYQSYEQYF. The CDR3 coding sequence is TGTGCCAGCAGCTTCTACCAATCATACGAGCAGTACTTC.

This clonotype was seen a few times. J is TRBJ2-1 and V is TRBV12-3 or TRBV12-4, with 9 positions matching TRBD2. This CDR3 comprises 17 residues. V was clipped by 3 bases and J by 3 bases; unmatched bases: 9. CDR3 region: CASSLSPASGDYNEQFF. CDR3 in DNA: TGTGCCAGCAGTTTGTCGCCCGCTAGCGGGGACTACAATGAGCAGTTCTTC.

V gene TRBV6-5 combines with J gene TRBJ1-4, with a tentative D call TRBD1 (6 bases). Germline CDR1 is MNHEY and CDR2 is SVGAGI. The CDR3 runs to 16 residues. V lost 2 bases, J lost 4 bases, and 14 bases lay in between. Written as DNA, the CDR3 is TGTGCCAGCAGTTACGGGGGAGGGGGAATTAATGAAAAACTGTTTTTT. Amino acid sequence: CASSYGGGGINEKLFF.

In its sample, this clonotype was seen a few times. This rearrangement joins TRBV6-1 to TRBJ2-3, with TRBD1 identical over 9 bases. Looked up from germline, CDR1 is MNHNS and CDR2 is SASEGT. The CDR3 spans 17 residues. V lost 5 bases, J lost 0 bases, and 9 bases stayed unmatched. The chain's CDR3 is CASSKITGGFSTDTQYF. CDR3 coding DNA: TGTGCCAGCAGTAAGATTACAGGGGGCTTTAGCACAGATACGCAGTATTTT.

Turning to this clonotype: A read error is likely, as this CDR3 ends without the conserved phenylalanine or tryptophan. The chain employs TRBV4-2 and TRBJ2-2; 8 bases map to TRBD2. This CDR3 has 17 amino acids. V dropped 0 bases and J dropped 1; count of bases not matched to a gene: 4. Germline V gives CDR1 LGHNA, CDR2 YNFKEQ. CDR3 loop: CASSQDAAGGNTGELFS. The CDR3 DNA sequence: TGTGCCAGCAGCCAAGATGCGGCGGGAGGGAACACCGGGGAGCTGTTTTCT.

The chain is built from TRBV7-2 and TRBJ1-5, with TRBD1 as a possible D gene (6 bases). This CDR3 is 15 amino acids long. V was trimmed by 5 bases and J by 6 bases, leaving 17 bases between them. Germline values: CDR1 SGHTA, CDR2 FQGNSA. The DNA for the CDR3 is TGTGCCAGCAGCGATACCTCAGGGGTTAGTCAGCCCCAGCATTTT. Amino acid sequence: CASSDTSGVSQPQHF.

This clonotype was observed a few times. The V call is TRBV14, the J call TRBJ1-2; 9 bases are a match to TRBD1. In germline, CDR1 is SGHDN, CDR2 FVKESK. Trimming at V came to 0 bases and at J to 6 bases, leaving 11 bases not matched to a gene. The CDR3 totals 17 residues. The CDR3 region is CASSQDEGVRTGDGYTF. The DNA of the CDR3 is TGTGCCAGCAGCCAAGATGAGGGAGTCCGGACAGGGGATGGCTACACCTTC. Looking up the rest from reference TRBV14 and TRBJ1-2 gives the full variable domain: EAGVTQFPSHSVIEKGQTVTLRCDPISGHDNLYWYRRVMGKEIKFLLHFVKESKQDESGMPNNRFLAERTGGTYSTLKVQPAELEDSGVYFCASSQDEGVRTGDGYTFGSGTRLTVV.

This clonotype was seen ten or more times. The chain uses TRBV4-3 and TRBJ1-6; D unresolved. V was trimmed by 3 bases and J by 0 bases, leaving 18 bases between them. The germline V gene has CDR1 LGHNA and CDR2 YSLEER. The CDR3 sequence is 19 residues long. This CDR3 is CASSQSLSVGLSYNSPLHF. CDR3 in DNA: TGCGCCAGCAGCCAGTCACTCTCGGTTGGTCTCTCCTATAATTCACCCCTCCACTTT.

This clonotype was found a few times. The V gene is TRBV7-2, the J gene TRBJ2-5; 7 bases are a match to TRBD2. The CDR3 is 18 residues long. Per the germline V gene, CDR1 is SGHTA and CDR2 is FQGNSA. After removal of 2 bases from V and 2 bases from J, the junction contained 14 bases not matched to a gene. This CDR3 is CASSLNWGGRVGQETQYF. CDR3 coding DNA: TGTGCCAGCAGCTTAAATTGGGGGGGTAGGGTCGGACAAGAGACCCAGTACTTC.

The chain has TRBV6-7 and TRBJ2-1; 7 nucleotides agree with TRBD1. TRBV6-7 is flagged as an ORF with uncertain function. The CDR3 length is 14 residues. Trimming cost V 1 base and J 9 bases; bases outside gene matches: 6. The CDR3 spells CASSYFEGACEQFF. Written as DNA, the CDR3 is TGTGCCAGCAGTTACTTTGAGGGGGCGTGTGAGCAGTTCTTC.

Of note for this clonotype: One end of the junction is discordant with germline, which a read error may explain. V and J are TRBV12-3 or TRBV12-4 and TRBJ1-4; D perhaps matches TRBD1 (5 bases). This CDR3 comprises 13 residues. CDR3 DNA: TGTGCCAGCAGTTTCTCAGGGAATGAAAGACTGTTTTTT. Protein sequence: CASSFSGNERLFF.

Comments on this clonotype: Germline and junction disagree at one end, which may indicate a read error. The V gene is TRBV7-2, the J gene TRBJ1-4, with D possibly matching TRBD1 (5 bases). The CDR3 extends over 15 amino acids. CDR1 is SGHTA and CDR2 is FQGNSA in the germline V gene. The DNA for the CDR3 is TGTGCCAGCAGCTCAACCGGGACTGATAATAAAAAACTGTTTTTT. Its translation is CASSSTGTDNKKLFF.

V usage is TRBV5-1 and J usage is TRBJ1-1; D ambiguous. V was shortened by 4 bases and J by 6 bases, with 13 bases between the two germline ends. The germline gives CDR1 SGHRS, CDR2 YFSETQ. This CDR3 region has 13 residues. The CDR3 nucleotides read TGCGCCAGCAGCAAGGACGCTTTCCCTGAAGCTTTCTTT. This gives the protein CASSKDAFPEAFF.

V usage is TRBV28 and J usage is TRBJ1-3; D is unresolved. The germline V gene encodes CDR1 MDHEN and CDR2 SYDVKM. This CDR3 has 16 residues. V gave up 6 bases and J gave up 5 bases, with 20 bases separating them. DNA of the CDR3: TGTGCCAGCAGCCGATTCATGGGTTCCAAGAGAAACACCATATATTTT. This translates into CASSRFMGSKRNTIYF. Together with reference TRBV28 and TRBJ1-3, the CDR3 gives the full variable domain: DVKVTQSSRYLVKRTGEKVFLECVQDMDHENMFWYRQDPGLGLRLIYFSYDVKMKEKGDIPEGYSVSREKKERFSLILESASTNQTSMYLCASSRFMGSKRNTIYFGEGSWLTVV.

The chain carries TRBV28 and TRBJ2-7; unclear D gene. CDR1 and CDR2 (germline): MDHEN, SYDVKM. The CDR3 runs to 14 residues. The V end lost 6 bases, the J end lost 2 bases, and 14 bases lay between the germline ends. The CDR3, as DNA: TGTGCCAGCAGCGTAGGACCCAACCCCTACGAGCAGTACTTC. Protein: CASSVGPNPYEQYF.

The chain combines TRBV29-1 with TRBJ2-1; 9 bases fit TRBD1. Unmatched junction bases numbered 5, after V lost 2 bases and J lost 0 bases. CDR3 length equals 16 residues. Germline lookup yields CDR1 SQVTM and CDR2 ANQGSEA. For the CDR3, the DNA is TGCAGCGTTGAAATCGGGACAGGGAGCTCCTACAATGAGCAGTTCTTC. It specifies CSVEIGTGSSYNEQFF.

The rearrangement links TRBV11-3 to TRBJ2-3; the D gene could be TRBD1 or TRBD2 (5 bases each). This CDR3 region has 17 residues. Germline CDR1 reads SGHNT; CDR2 reads YENEEA. The V gene lost 4 bases and the J gene lost 2 bases, with 19 bases spanning the gap. CDR3 sequence: CASSSTGWGKSTDTQYF. CDR3 coding DNA: TGTGCCAGCAGCTCCACAGGATGGGGGAAATCCACAGATACGCAGTATTTT.

This clonotype has more than one count but fewer than ten. The chain combines TRBV4-3 with TRBJ2-1; 8 bases are shared with TRBD2. Germline assignment: CDR1 LGHNA and CDR2 YSLEER. V lost 1 base, J lost 7 bases, and 12 bases stayed unmatched. The CDR3 has 17 amino acids. The CDR3: CASSQVVVAGPGNEQFF. The CDR3 nucleotides are TGCGCCAGCAGCCAAGTCGTGGTAGCGGGGCCTGGGAATGAGCAGTTCTTC.

This clonotype was observed a few times. V is TRBV7-2 and J is TRBJ2-5, with 7 nucleotides matching TRBD1. Matching the DNA end better, TRBJ2-7 makes the J call doubtful. Looked up from germline, CDR1 is SGHTA and CDR2 is FQGNSA. The CDR3 extends over 12 amino acids. The CDR3 region has the DNA TGTGCCAGCAGCCCACAGGGGACCGAGCAGTACTTC. This translates into CASSPQGTEQYF.